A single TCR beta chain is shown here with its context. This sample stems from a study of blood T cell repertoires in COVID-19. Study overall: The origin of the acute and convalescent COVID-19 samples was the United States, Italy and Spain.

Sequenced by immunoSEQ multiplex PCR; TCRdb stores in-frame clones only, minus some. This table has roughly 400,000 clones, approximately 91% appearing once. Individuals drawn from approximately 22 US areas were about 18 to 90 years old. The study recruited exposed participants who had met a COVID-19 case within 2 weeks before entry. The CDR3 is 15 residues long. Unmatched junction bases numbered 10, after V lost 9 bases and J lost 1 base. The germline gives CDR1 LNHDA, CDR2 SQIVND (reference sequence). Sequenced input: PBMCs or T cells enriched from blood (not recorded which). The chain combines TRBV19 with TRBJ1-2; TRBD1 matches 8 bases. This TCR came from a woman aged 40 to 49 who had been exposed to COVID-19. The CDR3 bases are TGTGCCAGCTTGAAGGACAGGGAGGTTAACTATGGCTACACCTTC. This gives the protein CASLKDREVNYGYTF. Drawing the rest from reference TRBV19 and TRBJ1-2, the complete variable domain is DGGITQSPKYLFRKEGQNVTLSCEQNLNHDAMYWYRQDPGQGLRLIYYSQIVNDFQKGDIAEGYSVSREKKESFPLTVTSAQKNPTAFYLCASLKDREVNYGYTFGSGTRLTVV.